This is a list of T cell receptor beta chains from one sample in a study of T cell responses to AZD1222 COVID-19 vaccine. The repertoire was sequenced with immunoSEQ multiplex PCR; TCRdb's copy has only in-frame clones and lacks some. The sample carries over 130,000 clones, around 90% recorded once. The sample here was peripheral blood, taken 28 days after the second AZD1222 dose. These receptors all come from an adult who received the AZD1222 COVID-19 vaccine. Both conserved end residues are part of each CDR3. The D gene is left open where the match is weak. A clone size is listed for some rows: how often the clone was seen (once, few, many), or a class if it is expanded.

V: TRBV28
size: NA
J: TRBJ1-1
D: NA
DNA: TGTGCCAGCCAGTCCTCAATGAACACTGAAGCTTTCTTT
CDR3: CASQSSMNTEAFF

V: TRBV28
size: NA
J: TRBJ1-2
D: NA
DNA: TGTGCCAGCAGCTTTAGCTGGGGGGCGCGGGGCTACACCTTC
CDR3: CASSFSWGARGYTF

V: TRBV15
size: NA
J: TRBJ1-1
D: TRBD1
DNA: TGTGCCACCAGCAGAGTAATCCCAGCGACAGGGCGGAACACTGAAGCTTTCTTT
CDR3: CATSRVIPATGRNTEAFF

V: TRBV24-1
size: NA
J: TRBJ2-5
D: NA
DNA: TGTGCCACCAGTGACCCCCCACGGGACAAATTACAAGAGACCCAGTACTTC
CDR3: CATSDPPRDKLQETQYF

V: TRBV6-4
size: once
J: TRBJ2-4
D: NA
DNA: TGTGCCATCTCCGACAGGGAGGACATTCAGTACTTC
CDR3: CAISDREDIQYF

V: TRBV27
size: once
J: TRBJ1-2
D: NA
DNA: TGTGCCAGCAGCATGAGGTCAGGGGCTAACTATGGCTACACCTTC
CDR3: CASSMRSGANYGYTF

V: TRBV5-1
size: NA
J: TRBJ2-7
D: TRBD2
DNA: TGCGCCAGCAGCTCAGGACTAGCGTCCTACGAGCAGTACTTC
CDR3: CASSSGLASYEQYF

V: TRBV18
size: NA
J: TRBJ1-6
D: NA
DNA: TGTGCCAGCTCACGTCCGGGTTCGAATTCACCCCTCCACTTT
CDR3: CASSRPGSNSPLHF

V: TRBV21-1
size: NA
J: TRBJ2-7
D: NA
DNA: TGTGCCAGCAGCACGGCTCCAGCAGGGAGTGCCTACGAGCAGTACTTC
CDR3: CASSTAPAGSAYEQYF

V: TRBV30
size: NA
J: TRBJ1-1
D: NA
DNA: TGTGCCTGGTCTGACATGAACACTGAAGCTTTCTTT
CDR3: CAWSDMNTEAFF

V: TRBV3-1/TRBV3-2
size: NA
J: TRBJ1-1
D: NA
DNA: TGTGCCAGCAGCCTAGCGGACGGGAACACTGAAGCTTTCTTT
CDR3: CASSLADGNTEAFF